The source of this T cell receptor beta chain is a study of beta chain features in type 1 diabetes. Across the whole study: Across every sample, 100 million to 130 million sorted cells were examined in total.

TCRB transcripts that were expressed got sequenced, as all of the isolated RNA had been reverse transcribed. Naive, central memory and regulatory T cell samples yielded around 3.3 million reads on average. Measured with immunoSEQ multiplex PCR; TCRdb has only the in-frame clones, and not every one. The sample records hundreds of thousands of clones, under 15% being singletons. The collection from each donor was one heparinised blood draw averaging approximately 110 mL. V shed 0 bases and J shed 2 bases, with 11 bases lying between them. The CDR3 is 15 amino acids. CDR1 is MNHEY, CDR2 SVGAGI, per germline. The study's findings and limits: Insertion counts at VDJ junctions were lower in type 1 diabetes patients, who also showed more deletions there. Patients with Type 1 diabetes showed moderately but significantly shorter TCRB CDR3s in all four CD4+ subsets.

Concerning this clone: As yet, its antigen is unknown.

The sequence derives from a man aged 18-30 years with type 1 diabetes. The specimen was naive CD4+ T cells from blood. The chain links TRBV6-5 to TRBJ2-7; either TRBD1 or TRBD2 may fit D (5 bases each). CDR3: CASSYSAGSPYEQYF. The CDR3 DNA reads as TGTGCCAGCAGTTACTCAGCAGGGAGCCCCTACGAGCAGTACTTC.